The next 17 T cell receptor beta chains were all read from a single sample in a study of blood T cell repertoires in COVID-19. TCRdb's table, derived via immunoSEQ multiplex PCR, lists solely in-frame clones and lacks some. The sample consists of 130,000 or so clones, around 83% of them appearing once. Sequencing was done on a sample of PBMCs or T cells enriched from blood (not recorded which). The receptors were gathered from a man aged 25-45 years who had recovered from COVID-19.

This clone was observed a few times. The V call is TRBV6-5, the J call TRBJ1-2, with TRBD1 as a possible D gene (6 bases). This CDR3 region has 14 residues. The germline gives CDR1 MNHEY, CDR2 SVGAGI. The V end lost 2 bases, the J end lost 6 bases, and 13 bases lay between the germline ends. The CDR3 DNA sequence: TGTGCCAGCAGTTACGGGGGCAGGGCAGATGGCTACACCTTC. Protein sequence: CASSYGGRADGYTF.

The chain uses TRBV13 and TRBJ2-1; TRBD2 might be the D (7 bases). V gave up 7 bases and J gave up 5 bases, with 24 bases separating them. The CDR3 has 17 amino acids. CDR1 and CDR2 (germline): PRHDT, FYEKMQ (reference sequence). The CDR3, as DNA: TGTGCCAGCACCCCAAGCTCCGGGGGGCTATTAGACAATGAGCAGTTCTTC. The encoded protein is CASTPSSGGLLDNEQFF.

V gene TRBV2 combines with J gene TRBJ2-5, with TRBD2 as a possible D gene (6 bases). The germline V gene encodes CDR1 SNHLY and CDR2 FYNNEI. V was trimmed by 4 bases and J by 5 bases, leaving 11 bases between them. The CDR3 spans 13 residues. The CDR3: CASSGGAVETQYF. Written as DNA, the CDR3 is TGTGCCAGCAGTGGCGGGGCAGTGGAGACCCAGTACTTC.

This chain uses TRBV7-8 with TRBJ1-1; maybe TRBD1 (5 bases). Trimming took off 0 bases at V and 1 base at J, with 9 bases between the two ends. The length of the CDR3 is 15 residues. Germline CDR1 SGHVS, CDR2 FQNEAQ. CDR3 sequence (DNA): TGTGCCAGCAGCTTAGCGCTAGGGGCGAACACTGAAGCTTTCTTT. It encodes CASSLALGANTEAFF.

This rearrangement joins TRBV9 to TRBJ2-7, with 7 bases identical to TRBD1. V shed 0 bases and J 3 bases; nucleotides not matched to a gene: 9. The CDR3 sequence is 16 residues long. Germline-derived CDR1 and CDR2 are SGDLS and YYNGEE. DNA for the CDR3: TGTGCCAGCAGCGTAGACCCACAGGGGCGGCTCTACGAGCAGTACTTC. This sequence encodes CASSVDPQGRLYEQYF.

This rearrangement joins TRBV27 to TRBJ2-3, with D possibly being TRBD2 (6 bases). The CDR3 covers 14 residues. Trimming pared 6 bases from V and 0 bases from J, leaving 10 bases between. CDR1 is MNHEY, CDR2 SMNVEV, per germline (reference sequence). For the CDR3, the DNA is TGTGCCAGCAGCGGGAGTTCTAGCACAGATACGCAGTATTTT. Protein sequence: CASSGSSSTDTQYF.

In its sample, this clone was seen a few times. The rearrangement links TRBV5-1 to TRBJ1-1; D possibly corresponds to TRBD1 (6 bases). Germline lookup yields CDR1 SGHRS and CDR2 YFSETQ. Between the trimmed V and J ends, which lost 5 bases and 8 bases, there was a span of 25 bases. The CDR3 has 16 residues. CDR3 sequence reads: CASSRDTFSPAGEAFF. The CDR3 DNA is TGCGCCAGCAGTCGGGACACCTTCTCCCCCGCCGGGGAAGCTTTCTTT.

The chain uses TRBV7-9 and TRBJ1-1; a possible D gene is TRBD1 (5 bases). CDR3 length equals 16 residues. Germline loops: CDR1 SEHNR, CDR2 FQNEAQ (reference sequence). Trimming took off 2 bases at V and 3 bases at J, with 16 bases between the two ends. DNA of the CDR3: TGTGCCAGCAGCTTACGAGACAGCGCGGTGTACACTGAAGCTTTCTTT. Its protein is CASSLRDSAVYTEAFF.

This clone was detected only once. The V and J genes are TRBV10-3 and TRBJ2-2; no clear D. The length of the CDR3 is 12 residues. V was trimmed by 2 bases and J by 7 bases, leaving 5 bases between them. Germline CDR1 is ENHRY and CDR2 is SYGVKD. This CDR3 is CAISEPNGELFF. For the CDR3, the DNA is TGTGCCATCAGTGAGCCAAACGGGGAGCTGTTTTTT.

This clone came up once. This chain joins TRBV25-1 and TRBJ1-1; TRBD1 is a possible D gene (6 bases). V lost 7 bases and J 8 bases, leaving 17 bases between the germline ends. The CDR3 extends over 13 amino acids. Germline CDR1 and CDR2: MGHDK and SYGVNS. The CDR3 coding sequence is TGTGCCAGCACCGAAGGGGGGGATCTGGAAGCTTTCTTT. This gives the protein CASTEGGDLEAFF.

The V and J genes are TRBV18 and TRBJ1-2, with D perhaps TRBD1 (6 bases). The CDR3 contains 14 residues. Trimming pared 0 bases from V and 7 bases from J, leaving 12 bases between. CDR1 KGHSH and CDR2 LQKENI come from the germline V gene. The CDR3 nucleotides read TGTGCCAGCTCACCACCGACTGGGGGCTCTGGCTACACCTTC. Amino acids: CASSPPTGGSGYTF. The full variable domain, completed using reference TRBV18 and TRBJ1-2, is NAGVMQNPRHLVRRRGQEARLRCSPMKGHSHVYWYRQLPEEGLKFMVYLQKENIIDESGMPKERFSAEFPKEGPSILRIQQVVRGDSAAYFCASSPPTGGSGYTFGSGTRLTVV.

This chain links TRBV3-1 (or the pseudogene TRBV3-2) with TRBJ1-6; 8 positions agree with TRBD1. The CDR3 contains 16 residues. Germline CDR1 and CDR2: LGHDT and YNNKEL (reference sequence). Trimming took 0 bases from V and 9 from J; bases not matched to a gene: 7. For the CDR3, the DNA is TGTGCCAGCAGCCAAGAGGGAGGGCAGGGGGCTTCACCCCTCCACTTT. Translated, it gives CASSQEGGQGASPLHF.

The genes are TRBV5-1 and TRBJ2-1; the match to TRBD1 covers 9 bases. The J segment lost 7 bases and the V segment lost 0 bases, leaving 8 bases of the junction unmatched. CDR1 SGHRS and CDR2 YFSETQ come from the germline V gene. The CDR3 is made up of 16 amino acids. The CDR3 here is CASSLAPGQGRNEQFF. The CDR3 DNA follows: TGCGCCAGCAGCTTGGCCCCGGGACAGGGACGGAATGAGCAGTTCTTC.

The V gene is TRBV5-1, the J gene TRBJ2-5; tentative D call: TRBD2 (5 bases). The CDR3 sequence is 15 residues long. Germline lookup yields CDR1 SGHRS and CDR2 YFSETQ. Trimming stripped 3 bases from V and 5 bases from J, with 17 bases between. Here the CDR3 DNA reads TGCGCCAGCAGCTCGACGGCCCTCCCGGGGGAGACCCAGTACTTC. Translation gives CASSSTALPGETQYF.

This chain links TRBV11-2 with TRBJ2-1; the match to TRBD1 covers 7 bases. The CDR3 is 13 residues long. J gave up 7 bases and V 4 bases, and 4 bases lay outside the gene matches. Germline V CDR1 and CDR2: SGHAT, FQNNGV. CDR3 sequence: CASSSDRWNEQFF. CDR3 nucleotides: TGTGCCAGCAGCTCGGACAGGTGGAATGAGCAGTTCTTC.

This clone was recorded once. V is TRBV4-1 and J is TRBJ1-1; tentative D call: TRBD1 (6 bases). The ends were cut back, 4 bases at V and 1 base at J, with 7 bases in the middle. This CDR3 is built from 13 residues. Germline V gives CDR1 MGHRA, CDR2 YSYEKL. CDR3: CASSLGQNTEAFF. For the CDR3, the DNA is TGCGCCAGCAGCCTGGGACAGAACACTGAAGCTTTCTTT.

This chain joins TRBV20-1 and TRBJ2-3; no clear D gene. CDR1 DFQATT and CDR2 SNEGSKA come from the germline V gene (reference sequence). V gave up 5 bases and J gave up 5 bases, with 8 bases separating them. The CDR3 runs 11 residues. CDR3 residues: CSAGHKDTQYF. The CDR3 nucleotides read TGCAGTGCTGGGCATAAAGATACGCAGTATTTT.